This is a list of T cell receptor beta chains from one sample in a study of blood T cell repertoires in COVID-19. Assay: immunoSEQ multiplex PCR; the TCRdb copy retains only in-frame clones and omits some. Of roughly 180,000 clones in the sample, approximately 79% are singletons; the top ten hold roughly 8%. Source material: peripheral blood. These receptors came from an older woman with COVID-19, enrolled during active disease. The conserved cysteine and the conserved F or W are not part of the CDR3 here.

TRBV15,ATSPKEGVIYEQY
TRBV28,ASSSDSSYNEQF
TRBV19,ASSIQTGGESYGYT
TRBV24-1,ATSDLRSGDYNEQF
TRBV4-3,ASSQDWRAGDTQY
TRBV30,AWSPRDRGNSPLH
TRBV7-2,ASSLSRSANYGYT
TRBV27,ASSLSSGRPGNEQF
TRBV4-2,ASSQDRGRGAGNTIY
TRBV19,ASAGTVNTEAF
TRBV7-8,ASSPEGLLYQETQY
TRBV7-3,ASSLYPSSYEQY
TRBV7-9,ASSLGGTDTQY
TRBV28,ASSFVTDSNQPQH
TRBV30,AWSAVEETQY
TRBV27,ASSLGPRGASGRYTDTQY
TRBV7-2,ASSLRGLAGRETQY
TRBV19,ASSRTGGYEQY
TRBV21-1,ASPVTGALSRRQYEQY
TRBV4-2,ASSQDSTFGEQY
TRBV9,ASSVVAGEVTGELF
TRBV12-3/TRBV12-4,ASRLASKNIQY
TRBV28,ASSFPSVDRGPTNYGYT
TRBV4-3,ASSFGNSYEQY
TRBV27,ASSSGGTEAF
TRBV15,ATSGDRGPWGYT
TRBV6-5,ASRGTGGGNGELF
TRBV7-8,ASSLEDRDFNYGYT
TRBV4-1,ASSQDPTGGAFEQY
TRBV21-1,ASSKADSTDNDNEQF
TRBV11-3,ASSSPTSGATGELF
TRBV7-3,ASSLDSGDTEAF
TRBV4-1,ASSQDLGGGTQDTQY